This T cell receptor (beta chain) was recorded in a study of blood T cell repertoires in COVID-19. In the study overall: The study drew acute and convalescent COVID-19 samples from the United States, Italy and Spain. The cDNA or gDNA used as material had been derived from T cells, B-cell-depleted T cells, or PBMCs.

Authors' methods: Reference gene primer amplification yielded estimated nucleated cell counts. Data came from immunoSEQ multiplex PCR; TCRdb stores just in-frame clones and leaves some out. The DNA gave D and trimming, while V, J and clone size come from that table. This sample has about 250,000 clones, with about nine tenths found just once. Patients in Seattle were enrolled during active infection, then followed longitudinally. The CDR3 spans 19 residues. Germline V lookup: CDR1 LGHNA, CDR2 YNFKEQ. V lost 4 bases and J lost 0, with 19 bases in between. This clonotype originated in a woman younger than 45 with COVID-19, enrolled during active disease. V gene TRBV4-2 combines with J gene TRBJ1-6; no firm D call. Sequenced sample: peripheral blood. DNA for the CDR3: TGTGCCAGCAGCCCGGTCGGTCTCGGTCTTAGCTCCTATAATTCACCCCTCCACTTT. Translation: CASSPVGLGLSSYNSPLHF.